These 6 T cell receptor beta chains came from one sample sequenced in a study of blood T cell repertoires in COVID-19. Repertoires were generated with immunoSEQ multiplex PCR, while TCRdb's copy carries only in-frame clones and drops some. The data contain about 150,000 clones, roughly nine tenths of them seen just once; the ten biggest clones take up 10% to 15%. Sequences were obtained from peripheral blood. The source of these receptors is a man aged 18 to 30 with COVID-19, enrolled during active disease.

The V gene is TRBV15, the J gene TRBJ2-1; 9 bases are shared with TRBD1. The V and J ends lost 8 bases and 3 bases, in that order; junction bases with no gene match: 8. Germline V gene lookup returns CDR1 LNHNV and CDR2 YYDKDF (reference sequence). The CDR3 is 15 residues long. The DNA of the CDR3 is TGTGCCACCGCGAAACAGGGGGCGCTCTACAATGAGCAGTTCTTC. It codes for CATAKQGALYNEQFF.

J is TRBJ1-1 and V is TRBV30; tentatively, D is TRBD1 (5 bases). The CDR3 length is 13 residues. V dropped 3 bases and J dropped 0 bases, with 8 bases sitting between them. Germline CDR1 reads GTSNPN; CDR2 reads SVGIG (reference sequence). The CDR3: CAWRQDMNTEAFF. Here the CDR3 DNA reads TGTGCCTGGAGACAGGACATGAACACTGAAGCTTTCTTT.

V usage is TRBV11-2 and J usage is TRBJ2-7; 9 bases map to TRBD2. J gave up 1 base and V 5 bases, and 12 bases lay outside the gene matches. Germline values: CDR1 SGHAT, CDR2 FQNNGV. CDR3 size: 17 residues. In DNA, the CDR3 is TGTGCCAGCAGCCCCCTAGATAGCGGGAGAGGGTCCTACGAGCAGTACTTC. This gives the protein CASSPLDSGRGSYEQYF.

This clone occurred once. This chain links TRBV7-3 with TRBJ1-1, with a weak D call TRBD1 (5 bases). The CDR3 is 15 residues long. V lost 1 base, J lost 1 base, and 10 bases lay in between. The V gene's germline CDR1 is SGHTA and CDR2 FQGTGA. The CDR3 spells CASSLIRQGNTEAFF. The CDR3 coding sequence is TGTGCCAGCAGCTTAATCCGGCAGGGGAACACTGAAGCTTTCTTT.

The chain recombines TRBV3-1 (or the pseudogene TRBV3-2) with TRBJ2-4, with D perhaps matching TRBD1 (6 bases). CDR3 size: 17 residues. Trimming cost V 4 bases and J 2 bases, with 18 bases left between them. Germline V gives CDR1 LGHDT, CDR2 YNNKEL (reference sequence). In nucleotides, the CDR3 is TGTGCCAGCAGCCCCGCCCAGGGGTACTTTACCAAAAACATTCAGTACTTC. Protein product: CASSPAQGYFTKNIQYF.

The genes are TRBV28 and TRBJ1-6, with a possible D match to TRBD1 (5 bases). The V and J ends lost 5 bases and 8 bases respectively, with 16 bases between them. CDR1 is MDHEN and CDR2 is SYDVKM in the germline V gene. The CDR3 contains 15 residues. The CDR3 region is CASSPGLRADSPLHF. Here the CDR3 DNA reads TGTGCCAGCAGTCCGGGACTCCGGGCGGATTCACCCCTCCACTTT.